One sample yielded the 2 T cell receptor beta chains listed below, sequenced in a study of cytomegalovirus exposure and HLA in healthy donors. 60 Vbeta and 13 Jbeta primers were used in PCR. The repertoire was sequenced with immunoSEQ multiplex PCR; TCRdb's copy has only in-frame clones and lacks some. The table records roughly 66,000 clones, around three quarters of them present only once. The sample comprised PBMCs. All receptors derive from a man in his forties or fifties in good health and CMV-seronegative.

V is TRBV10-1 and J is TRBJ1-5; D ambiguous. The CDR3 has 13 residues. Between the trimmed V and J ends, which lost 5 bases and 3 bases, there was a span of 8 bases. Germline CDR1 is WNHNN and CDR2 is SYGVQD (reference sequence). The CDR3 is CASSPGVNQPQHF. Here the CDR3 DNA reads TGCGCCAGCAGTCCCGGTGTCAATCAGCCCCAGCATTTT.

This clone was picked up a small number of times. The rearrangement links TRBV6-6 to TRBJ1-4; 8 bases align to TRBD1. Germline V CDR1 and CDR2: MNHNY, SVGAGI (reference sequence). The CDR3 has 14 amino acids. V shed 6 bases, J shed 8 bases, and the junction held 8 bases outside the gene matches. This chain's CDR3 is CASSPDRDGEKLFF. The CDR3 coding sequence is TGTGCCAGCAGCCCGGACAGGGACGGAGAAAAACTGTTTTTT.